This T cell receptor beta chain comes out of a study of blood T cell repertoires in COVID-19. Across the whole study: From the United States, Italy and Spain came samples of acute and convalescent COVID-19. Nucleic acid was either cDNA or gDNA, and it came from T cells, B-cell-depleted T cells, or PBMCs.

With 6 bases clipped from V and 1 base from J, the junction kept 5 bases outside the gene matches. The CDR3 length is 15 residues. Germline CDR1 and CDR2: SGHRS and YFSETQ. In the original processing: The authors estimated nucleated cell counts from reference gene primer amplification. TCRdb's table, derived via immunoSEQ multiplex PCR, lists solely in-frame clones and lacks some. Clone size and V and J calls were adopted from that table, with D and trimming inferred from the DNA. Of around 300,000 clones listed, approximately 85% were seen once; the top ten hold 8% to 13%. The rearrangement links TRBV5-1 to TRBJ1-1, with 11 bases fitting TRBD1. This TCR was sampled from a woman in her 70s with acute or convalescent COVID-19. Sequenced: peripheral blood. The CDR3 protein is CASTQGQGANTEAFF. CDR3 DNA sequence: TGCGCCAGCACCCAAGGACAGGGGGCGAACACTGAAGCTTTCTTT.